These 24 T cell receptor beta chains originate from one sample sequenced in a study of cytomegalovirus exposure and HLA in healthy donors (dated by TCRdb to the late 2010s). The library was prepared using the immunoSEQ multiplex PCR assay. A mixture of 60 forward primers for TCR Vbeta segments and 13 reverse primers for TCR Jbeta segments was used in the multiplex PCR. The source is immuneACCESS, and TCRdb retained only in-frame sequences with V and J called. Part of the clones is not carried over; for the studies checked, unresolved V genes explain less than half of this, and the remainder is unexplained. Counted in this sample were around 150,000 clones; roughly 70% of them appeared once. The top ten clonotypes cover 2.5% to 3.5% of the sample. Sequenced sample: PBMCs. These receptors all stem from a middle-aged man in good health and CMV-seronegative.

This chain connects TRBV30 to TRBJ1-2; TRBD1 matches at 9 bases. The trim removed 8 bases at V and 8 bases at J, leaving 9 bases unmatched. This CDR3 region has 12 residues. Germline CDR1 GTSNPN, CDR2 SVGIG (reference sequence). The DNA of the CDR3 is TGTGCCAGGGCCCGGGACAGGGTCGGCTACACCTTC. As protein: CARARDRVGYTF.

This rearrangement joins TRBV7-2 to TRBJ2-7; 10 bases map to TRBD2. Germline values: CDR1 SGHTA, CDR2 FQGNSA. The CDR3 runs 13 residues. After removal of 5 bases from V and 3 bases from J, the junction contained 1 base not matched to a gene. The CDR3 region is CASSRTSGYEQYF. CDR3 in DNA: TGTGCCAGCAGCCGGACTAGCGGCTACGAGCAGTACTTC.

V gene TRBV7-9 combines with J gene TRBJ2-1; 9 nucleotides agree with TRBD1. Germline V gives CDR1 SEHNR, CDR2 FQNEAQ (reference sequence). V trimming: 6 bases; J trimming: 5 bases; junction bases outside the gene matches: 8. CDR3 length equals 15 residues. The CDR3 is CASRRGQGPHNEQFF. For the CDR3, the DNA is TGTGCCAGCAGGAGAGGACAGGGGCCCCACAATGAGCAGTTCTTC.

This clone came up a few times. The chain has TRBV15 and TRBJ2-1; 11 bases fit TRBD2. Unmatched junction bases numbered 5, after V lost 5 bases and J lost 2 bases. The CDR3 length is 16 residues. Per germline, CDR1 LNHNV and CDR2 YYDKDF (reference sequence). CDR3 DNA: TGTGCCACCAGCTCTCTAGCGGGAGGAGCCTACAATGAGCAGTTCTTC. The encoded protein is CATSSLAGGAYNEQFF.

The chain recombines TRBV6-5 with TRBJ1-2, with D possibly TRBD1 on 5 matching bases. The CDR3 has 13 residues. Germline V lookup: CDR1 MNHEY, CDR2 SVGAGI. V was shortened by 8 bases and J by 2 bases, with 12 bases between the two germline ends. The CDR3 sequence: CASWAGGNYGYTF. The CDR3 DNA reads as TGTGCCAGCTGGGCGGGGGGAAACTATGGCTACACCTTC.

This clone was counted a few times. The J gene is TRBJ1-3, the V gene TRBV5-6; TRBD1 matches 7 bases. The CDR3 has 15 amino acids. The germline V gene has CDR1 SGHDT and CDR2 YYEEEE. Trimming took 4 bases from V and 2 from J; bases not matched to a gene: 6. The CDR3 reads CASSLRGLTGNTIYF. As DNA, the CDR3 is TGTGCCAGCAGCCTGAGGGGGCTTACTGGAAACACCATATATTTT.

The rearrangement uses TRBV11-3 and TRBJ1-1, with unresolved D. The CDR3 loop spans 15 amino acids. The germline gives CDR1 SGHNT, CDR2 YENEEA. Trimming shortened V by 1 base and J by 3 bases, and 12 bases separated the two germline ends. CDR3: CASSLGTGMDTEAFF. The CDR3 nucleotides are TGTGCCAGCAGCTTAGGAACGGGAATGGACACTGAAGCTTTCTTT.

The rearrangement links TRBV11-2 to TRBJ2-1; TRBD2 matches at 11 bases. The length of the CDR3 is 13 residues. V was clipped by 4 bases and J by 16 bases; unmatched bases: 9. Germline V gene data show CDR1 as SGHAT and CDR2 as FQNNGV. The CDR3 loop reads CASSSIAGGLIFF. Here the CDR3 DNA reads TGTGCCAGCAGCTCAATAGCGGGGGGGCTTATTTTCTTC.

This chain links TRBV10-1 with TRBJ1-4; D is perhaps TRBD1 (5 bases). The CDR3 has 14 residues. V gave up 4 bases and J gave up 8 bases, with 14 bases separating them. Germline lookup yields CDR1 WNHNN and CDR2 SYGVQD (reference sequence). The CDR3 nucleotides are TGCGCCAGCAGTGGGAAAGCAGGGAGGGAAAAACTGTTTTTT. Protein product: CASSGKAGREKLFF.

The gene calls are TRBV7-9 and TRBJ2-4; 8 bases agree with TRBD2. Germline V CDR1 and CDR2: SEHNR, FQNEAQ (reference sequence). V trimming: 5 bases; J trimming: 9 bases; junction bases outside the gene matches: 6. The CDR3 is 13 amino acids. The CDR3 reads CASSIGLAPIQYF. CDR3 nucleotide sequence: TGTGCCAGCAGCATTGGACTAGCACCCATTCAGTACTTC.

This chain uses TRBV5-6 with TRBJ2-7; D remains unclear. Per the germline V gene, CDR1 is SGHDT and CDR2 is YYEEEE. The CDR3 spans 14 residues. The germline V and J ends were trimmed by 1 base and 3 bases, with 11 bases remaining between them. CDR3: CASSLFPANYEQYF. The CDR3, as DNA: TGTGCCAGCAGCTTGTTTCCCGCGAACTACGAGCAGTACTTC.

For this clone: The same CDR3 arises from other DNA sequences in this sample as well. V usage is TRBV7-2 and J usage is TRBJ2-7; 8 nucleotides match TRBD2. Germline CDR1 is SGHTA and CDR2 is FQGNSA. The V gene end was trimmed by 3 bases and the J gene end by 4 bases; junction bases not matched to a gene: 8. The CDR3 consists of 15 residues. Written as DNA, the CDR3 is TGTGCCAGCAGCTTGGATGTTAGCGGGGTATACGAGCAGTACTTC. This encodes CASSLDVSGVYEQYF.

CDR3 in amino acids: CASSTYPGSQNIQYF. In DNA form, the CDR3 reads TGTGCCAGCAGCACCTATCCAGGGTCCCAAAACATTCAGTACTTC. The chain employs TRBV7-3 and TRBJ2-4; D may be TRBD1 (5 bases). This CDR3 contains 15 residues. V was cut by 5 bases and J by 5 bases, with 16 bases left in between. CDR1 is SGHTA and CDR2 is FQGTGA in the germline V gene.

The table lists this clone with a few counts. The rearrangement links TRBV11-2 to TRBJ2-7, with 7 bases aligning to TRBD1. This CDR3 is 16 amino acids long. V lost 1 base to trimming and J lost 7 bases; unmatched junction nucleotides: 13. Germline V gene data show CDR1 as SGHAT and CDR2 as FQNNGV. The DNA of the CDR3 is TGTGCCAGCAGCTTAGGGCACAGGGGCACCGTGAGGGAGCAGTACTTC. It yields the protein CASSLGHRGTVREQYF.

As to this clone: The identical CDR3 is also encoded by other nucleotide sequences in the sample. CDR3 DNA: TGTGCCAGCAGTAGGACAGGCGGTAACTATGGCTACACCTTC. Translated: CASSRTGGNYGYTF. This chain links TRBV6-5 with TRBJ1-2; 7 nucleotides align to TRBD1. Germline V gene sequence: CDR1 MNHEY, CDR2 SVGAGI. The V and J ends lost 5 bases and 1 base, in that order; junction bases with no gene match: 4. The CDR3 consists of 14 residues.

The chain recombines TRBV30 with TRBJ1-4; D possibly corresponds to TRBD1 (6 bases). The CDR3 spans 16 residues. V was trimmed by 0 bases and J by 7 bases, leaving 18 bases between them. In germline, CDR1 is GTSNPN, CDR2 SVGIG (reference sequence). The CDR3: CAWSVLGTGSPEKLFF. The CDR3 coding sequence is TGTGCCTGGAGTGTCCTGGGAACAGGGTCGCCTGAAAAACTGTTTTTT.

The genes are TRBV28 and TRBJ2-7, with a tentative D call TRBD1 (5 bases). CDR1 and CDR2 from the germline V gene are MDHEN and SYDVKM. This CDR3 has 16 residues. V was cut by 6 bases and J by 3 bases, with 21 bases left in between. CDR3 amino acids: CASSPMDTKEDYEQYF. DNA for the CDR3: TGTGCCAGCAGCCCAATGGACACCAAAGAGGACTACGAGCAGTACTTC.

This chain uses TRBV5-4 with TRBJ2-7, with D possibly being TRBD2 (5 bases). From germline, CDR1 is SGHNT and CDR2 YYREEE (reference sequence). V lost 4 bases and J 7 bases, leaving 18 bases between the germline ends. The CDR3 is made up of 14 amino acids. The CDR3 loop reads CASSPRGPWEEQYF. CDR3 sequence (DNA): TGTGCCAGCAGCCCGCGAGGGCCCTGGGAAGAGCAGTACTTC.

This chain links TRBV6-5 with TRBJ2-7, with D perhaps matching TRBD2 (6 bases). The CDR3 has 15 residues. Germline CDR1 MNHEY, CDR2 SVGAGI. V lost 0 bases, J lost 3 bases, and 12 bases lay in between. DNA for the CDR3: TGTGCCAGCAGTTACTCGTGGACGGAGGGCTACGAGCAGTACTTC. Translated: CASSYSWTEGYEQYF.

The gene calls are TRBV11-2 and TRBJ2-3, with 12 bases fitting TRBD2. CDR3 length: 17 residues. The germline V gene has CDR1 SGHAT and CDR2 FQNNGV. Trimming took 3 bases from V and 3 from J; bases not matched to a gene: 7. The CDR3 DNA reads as TGTGCCAGCAGCTTGGCCGGACTAGCGGGATGGACAGATACGCAGTATTTT. This codes for CASSLAGLAGWTDTQYF.

Only a few counts were recorded for this clone. The chain uses TRBV28 and TRBJ2-3; tentative D call: TRBD1 (6 bases). CDR1 and CDR2 (germline): MDHEN, SYDVKM. The CDR3 has 17 residues. Trimming stripped 4 bases from V and 2 bases from J, with 19 bases between. This CDR3 is CASSSRQDSGITDTQYF. The CDR3 nucleotides read TGTGCCAGCAGTTCCAGACAGGACTCGGGGATCACAGATACGCAGTATTTT.

The chain employs TRBV7-2 and TRBJ2-2, with D possibly matching TRBD1 (5 bases). Deletions cut 2 bases from V and 5 bases from J, with 12 bases between. This CDR3 has 15 residues. The germline V gene has CDR1 SGHTA and CDR2 FQGNSA. CDR3 nucleotide sequence: TGTGCCAGCAGCTTACAGGGCCCCAGGACCGGGGAGCTGTTTTTT. This encodes CASSLQGPRTGELFF.

The V call is TRBV6-5, the J call TRBJ2-5, with 9 bases lining up with TRBD1. Germline CDR1 MNHEY, CDR2 SVGAGI. The CDR3 is 14 residues long. V shed 6 bases, J shed 12 bases, and the junction held 14 bases outside the gene matches. The CDR3 region is CASSLRDRVSAKYF. In nucleotides, the CDR3 is TGTGCCAGCAGCCTCCGGGACAGGGTGTCGGCAAAGTACTTC.

J is TRBJ1-1 and V is TRBV7-6, with D possibly being TRBD1 (6 bases). Germline V lookup: CDR1 SGHVS, CDR2 FNYEAQ. This CDR3 contains 14 residues. V lost 2 bases to trimming and J lost 1 base, with 8 bases between them. As DNA, the CDR3 is TGTGCCAGCAGCTTACCGACAGGGAACACTGAAGCTTTCTTT. Translation: CASSLPTGNTEAFF.